These 3 T cell receptor beta chains were all obtained from the same sample, sequenced in a study of cytomegalovirus exposure and HLA in healthy donors. PCR primers comprised 60 Vbeta and 13 Jbeta primers. Sequencing used immunoSEQ multiplex PCR; TCRdb keeps in-frame clones, though not all of them. The data contain 110,000 to 150,000 clones, more than 75% of them singletons. Specimen: PBMCs. These receptors were taken from a male donor in good health and CMV-seronegative.

CDR3 coding DNA: TGTGCCAGCAGCCCCAACGAGGGGGCATCGAACGAGCAGTACTTC. The encoded protein is CASSPNEGASNEQYF. The chain links TRBV7-9 to TRBJ2-5; TRBD1 aligns across 7 bases. The J call could be wrong; TRBJ2-7 is a better fit for the DNA end. The CDR3 length is 15 residues. Germline loops: CDR1 SEHNR, CDR2 FQNEAQ (reference sequence).

The chain is built from TRBV5-1 and TRBJ1-1; TRBD1 agrees at 8 bases. This CDR3 spans 15 amino acids. Germline V gene data show CDR1 as SGHRS and CDR2 as YFSETQ. V was clipped by 4 bases and J by 12 bases; unmatched bases: 17. This CDR3 reads CASSGLTGASTHTFF. CDR3 DNA: TGCGCCAGCAGCGGCCTGACAGGGGCCTCGACCCACACTTTCTTT.

This chain uses TRBV6-1 with TRBJ2-5, with TRBD1 matching 8 bases. The CDR3 sequence is 14 residues long. Germline CDR1 and CDR2: MNHNS and SASEGT. Unmatched junction bases numbered 2, after V lost 3 bases and J lost 2 bases. The DNA for the CDR3 is TGTGCCAGCAGTGATGGGGACAGGCAAGAGACCCAGTACTTC. This sequence encodes CASSDGDRQETQYF.